This entry concerns a single T cell receptor (beta chain). The count of this clone is one. Its target antigen remains unknown. Base qualities are not provided; no much larger clone lies one nucleotide away. This specimen belongs to a study of OX40 agonist ivuxolimab in advanced cancers. General notes on the study: Ivuxolimab was an agonistic, fully human IgG2 monoclonal antibody directed against OX40 (CD134), a costimulatory receptor. Intravenous ivuxolimab was administered to patients every 2 weeks at six dose levels: 0.01, 0.1, 0.3, 1.5, 3 and 10 mg/kg. Of the roughly 50 dose-escalation patients, hepatocellular carcinoma was present in about 20, melanoma in some 15, renal cell carcinoma in 9 and head and neck cancer in 9. In the dose-escalation cohort, nearly 85% of patients were male, and the mean age was around 65 years with a range of roughly 20 to 80. Patients were allowed to have had prior anti-PD-1, anti-PD-L1 or anti-CTLA-4 therapy, and 30% to 50% of the dose-escalation patients had previously received checkpoint inhibitors. Partial responses occurred in three dose-escalation patients: two with cutaneous melanoma and one with hepatocellular carcinoma. The purpose of peripheral TCRbeta sequencing was to test whether ivuxolimab changed TCR sequence diversity and led to clonal T-cell expansion. The monotherapy dose-escalation portion (N ≈ 50 patients) of the phase I ivuxolimab trial is reported in the paper.

Patients with autoimmune disease history or receiving systemic immunosuppression were excluded from the trial. Peripheral blood for TCR sequencing was collected from all dose cohorts at baseline, on cycle 4 day 1, and on cycle 7 day 1. Samples were obtained from an open-label, multicenter, first-in-human phase I dose-escalation trial of ivuxolimab. Adults with locally advanced or metastatic head and neck squamous cell, hepatocellular, melanoma or renal cell carcinoma were enrolled in the trial. Before TCR sequencing, CD4+ T cells and CD8+ T cells from peripheral blood were sorted into separate populations. CDR1 and CDR2 were assigned from the germline V gene (reference sequence) as SEHNR and FQNEAQ. V drops 5 bases and J drops 5 bases, leaving 19 bases in between. From the cysteine up to the phenylalanine, the CDR3 has a length of 16 residues. The CDR3 DNA has 48 bases and is translated from base 1.

Genomic DNA was extracted from sorted cells for sequencing of the TCRbeta CDR3 region. The immunoSEQ Assay was used to sequence the TCRbeta CDR3 regions. Sourced from immuneACCESS, this table was stored by TCRdb with only in-frame sequences that have V and J called. A share of the clones is absent; for the studies checked, an unresolved V gene accounts for under half, and the remainder has no known explanation. Across this sample there are approximately 84,000 clones, with roughly nine tenths seen only once. The top ten clones comprise about 0.2% of the sample. Study-wide conclusions, independent of this receptor: After ivuxolimab, expanded clones were on average more numerous among CD8+ T cells than among CD4+ T cells. Low levels of normalized T-cell clonal expansion were also seen in some patients who did not respond. In partial responders in the 0.1-3.0 mg/kg groups, normalized peripheral clonal expansion was found to be among the lowest, especially among CD8+ T cells. Antigen specificity was not determined for the clonally expanded peripheral T cells. Clonal expansion of both CD4+ and CD8+ blood T cells was observed from baseline to week 6 at doses 0.1 to 3.0 mg/kg.

The chain couples TRBV7-9 to TRBJ2-1; no D gene call is confident. The TCR was taken from an adult with an advanced solid tumor such as melanoma, head and neck, liver or kidney cancer. The specimen comprised CD4+ or CD8+ T cells sorted from blood, sampled in a trial of the OX40 agonist ivuxolimab. The nucleotide sequence reads TGTGCCAGCAGCCGAGGCCAGTTCACTACCCACAATGAGCAGTTCTTC. This is translated as CASSRGQFTTHNEQFF.